Listed below are T cell receptor beta chains from one sample, sequenced in a study of blood T cell repertoires in COVID-19. Measured with immunoSEQ multiplex PCR; TCRdb has only the in-frame clones, and not every one. Of 65,000 to 85,000 clones listed, roughly 91% are singletons. Source material: peripheral blood. The receptor source for this set is a young woman with acute or convalescent COVID-19. Both conserved end residues are part of each CDR3. A D gene is named only where the DNA matches it firmly. Size is stated for part of the rows, as once, few or many counts, or as a class when the clone is expanded.

clone_size,j_call,cdr3_length,d_call,v_call,cdr3_nt,cdr3_aa
once,TRBJ2-5,16,.,TRBV19,TGTGCCAGTAGTGGGGCCCGAGACAGTGGGCGGGAGACCCAGTACTTC,CASSGARDSGRETQYF
.,TRBJ1-3,15,TRBD1,TRBV18,TGTGCCAGCTCACCTTCCGGGACAGCCGGAAACACCATATATTTT,CASSPSGTAGNTIYF
few,TRBJ1-2,15,.,TRBV4-1,TGCGCCAGCAGCCAACTTCCGGGACAAATCTATGGCTACACCTTC,CASSQLPGQIYGYTF
.,TRBJ2-2,18,TRBD1,TRBV6-6,TGTGCCAGCAGTCGGGACAGACCTCCTTCCTGGAACACCGGGGAGCTGTTTTTT,CASSRDRPPSWNTGELFF
.,TRBJ1-4,16,TRBD1,TRBV4-1,TGCGCCAGCAGCCAATCCGACAGGGGCCTTAATGAAAAACTGTTTTTT,CASSQSDRGLNEKLFF
.,TRBJ2-7,16,TRBD1,TRBV28,TGTGCCAGCAGTTTCAACGCCGGGACAGGAACCTACGAGCAGTACTTC,CASSFNAGTGTYEQYF
.,TRBJ2-3,17,TRBD2,TRBV11-2,TGTGCCAGCAGCACCGGGACTAGCGGGGGAGGTCAAAATACGCAGTATTTT,CASSTGTSGGGQNTQYF
.,TRBJ2-1,14,TRBD2,TRBV5-1,TGCGCCAGCAGCTGGACTAGTCAGGAGGGTGAGCAGTTCTTC,CASSWTSQEGEQFF
.,TRBJ2-1,15,TRBD1,TRBV4-1,TGCGCCAGCAGCCCACAGGGGGCCGCCTACAATGAGCAGTTCTTC,CASSPQGAAYNEQFF
.,TRBJ1-2,12,.,TRBV20-1,TGCAGTGCTAGTCAGGGTTCCTATGGCTACACCTTC,CSASQGSYGYTF
.,TRBJ1-4,15,.,TRBV6-1,TGTGCCAGCAGTGAATATCAGAGGACTAATGAAAAACTGTTTTTT,CASSEYQRTNEKLFF